The clone carrying this T cell receptor (beta chain) was observed a handful of times. Unique molecular identifiers were built into the TCRbeta library. TCRdb recomputed calls from the PCR reads with MiXCR, one row per CDR3 protein. The table includes about 500,000 distinct CDR3 sequences, around a third detected once. The CDR3 runs to 16 residues. The germline CDR1 and CDR2 sequences are LGHNA and YSLEER. V dropped 2 bases and J dropped 6; count of bases not matched to a gene: 9. This sample was taken from a study of T-cell reconstitution after alpha-beta-depleted transplantation in children. This sequence was found in a human donor who donated a stem cell graft to a child with aplastic anemia. The chain recombines TRBV4-3 with TRBJ2-7, with 11 positions matching TRBD1. The input for sequencing was PBMCs from the stem cell graft donor, taken from the stem cell graft. The CDR3 region is CASSQNSPGQGGEQYF. The CDR3 nucleotides read TGCGCCAGCAGCCAAAATTCTCCGGGACAGGGGGGCGAGCAGTACTTC.